The 18 T cell receptor beta chains presented below share a single source sample, sequenced in a study of T cells expressing NK-cell markers. TCRdb re-called the 5' RACE reads and shows each CDR3 protein once, DNA omitted. In all, the sample yields about 430,000 distinct CDR3 sequences. The source material was blood T cells: a sorted CD56 or NKG2C T cell subset, CD4+ or CD8+ T cells, or bulk PBMC T cells (not recorded which). These receptors were collected from a woman aged 50 to 60 in good health.

The V call is TRBV7-2, the J call TRBJ2-1; absent DNA, TCRdb's TRBD2 call cannot be checked. There are 17 residues in the CDR3. Germline V gene sequence: CDR1 SGHTA, CDR2 FQGNSA. Here the CDR3 reads CASSLVPAGEFYNEQFF.

The V call is TRBV29-1, the J call TRBJ1-1; the D gene TCRdb calls, TRBD1, cannot be checked with no DNA. CDR3 length equals 14 residues. Looked up from germline, CDR1 is SQVTM and CDR2 is ANQGSEA. The CDR3 loop is CSVLPGQGRAEAFF. Combining the CDR3 with reference TRBV29-1 and TRBJ1-1 gives the whole variable domain SAVISQKPSRDICQRGTSLTIQCQVDSQVTMMFWYRQQPGQSLTLIATANQGSEATYESGFVIDKFPISRPNLTFSTLTVSNMSPEDSSIYLCSVLPGQGRAEAFFGQGTRLTVV.

The chain recombines TRBV15 with TRBJ1-4. Per the germline V gene, CDR1 is LNHNV and CDR2 is YYDKDF (reference sequence). The CDR3 loop spans 15 amino acids. The chain's CDR3 is CATSRAFGPNEKLFF.

This sequence joins TRBV12-3 or TRBV12-4 and TRBJ2-5; TCRdb's assignment of TRBD2 cannot be checked, as there is no DNA. This CDR3 region has 14 residues. CDR3 amino acids: CASSLAGEAQTQYF.

The chain joins TRBV13 to TRBJ2-2; with no DNA, the TCRdb D assignment of TRBD1 cannot be verified. CDR1 and CDR2 (germline): PRHDT, FYEKMQ (reference sequence). The CDR3 sequence is 15 residues long. CDR3 loop: CASSRGGRGTGELFF.

The J gene is TRBJ2-7, the V gene TRBV15; TCRdb calls TRBD1, which cannot be checked without DNA. CDR3 length equals 14 residues. CDR1 and CDR2 (germline): LNHNV, YYDKDF (reference sequence). The CDR3 region is CATSREWTGSEQYF.

This chain connects TRBV20-1 to TRBJ2-1; TCRdb reports TRBD2, a call that lacks DNA to check it against. CDR3 length equals 15 residues. CDR1 is DFQATT and CDR2 is SNEGSKA in the germline V gene (reference sequence). The chain's CDR3 is CSAPSTLSSYNEQFF.

J is TRBJ1-1 and V is TRBV12-5. Germline-derived CDR1 and CDR2 are LGHNT and FRNRAP. The CDR3 runs to 14 residues. The CDR3 loop is CASGLTQVNTEAFF.

This rearrangement joins TRBV28 to TRBJ1-5; TCRdb gives TRBD1 as the D gene, but with no DNA this cannot be confirmed. This CDR3 has 15 amino acids. Germline CDR1 MDHEN, CDR2 SYDVKM. CDR3 region: CASSLAGRQGQPQHF.

The chain recombines TRBV6-5 with TRBJ1-4; there is no DNA to check the TCRdb D call of TRBD1. Germline V gives CDR1 MNHEY, CDR2 SVGAGI. The CDR3 covers 14 residues. The CDR3 sequence is CASSWDRVREKLFF.

This rearrangement joins TRBV7-8 to TRBJ1-6; TCRdb lists TRBD1, though no DNA is available to test this call. CDR1 SGHVS and CDR2 FQNEAQ come from the germline V gene. CDR3 size: 15 residues. CDR3: CASSLAGQGYSPLHF.

This chain links TRBV6-6 with TRBJ1-1; the D gene TCRdb calls, TRBD1, cannot be checked with no DNA. The CDR3 sequence is 13 residues long. Germline V CDR1 and CDR2: MNHNY, SVGAGI (reference sequence). This CDR3 is CASSSYRVTEAFF.

The J gene is TRBJ2-5, the V gene TRBV5-1; TCRdb's D call of TRBD1 is untestable without DNA. Germline-derived CDR1 and CDR2 are SGHRS and YFSETQ. The CDR3 runs 14 residues. CDR3 sequence: CASRRTGNVETQYF.

The chain carries TRBV20-1 and TRBJ2-1; as DNA is missing, the TRBD1 call by TCRdb cannot be tested. The germline V gene encodes CDR1 DFQATT and CDR2 SNEGSKA (reference sequence). The CDR3 runs to 15 residues. CDR3 in amino acids: CSGVDRGMGYNEQFF.

This chain uses TRBV5-1 with TRBJ1-1; checking the TCRdb D call of TRBD1 is not possible without DNA. This CDR3 region has 13 residues. The V gene's germline CDR1 is SGHRS and CDR2 YFSETQ. The CDR3 spells CASSYITGTKAFF.

The CDR3 loop reads CSARPWETSGQETQYF. The chain joins TRBV20-1 to TRBJ2-5; TCRdb selects TRBD2, and the lack of DNA leaves this call unchecked. CDR1 is DFQATT, CDR2 SNEGSKA, per germline (reference sequence). The CDR3 has 16 residues.

The V and J genes are TRBV2 and TRBJ1-1; TCRdb lists TRBD1, though no DNA is available to test this call. The germline CDR1 and CDR2 sequences are SNHLY and FYNNEI. The CDR3 totals 15 residues. This CDR3 reads CASSPGQGRSSEAFF.

The chain is built from TRBV6-5 and TRBJ2-1. Germline V gives CDR1 MNHEY, CDR2 SVGAGI. The CDR3 length is 13 residues. Here the CDR3 reads CATQSRRAMKQFF.